A selection of T cell receptor beta chains follows, all from one sample in a study of blood T cell repertoires in COVID-19. Generated by immunoSEQ multiplex PCR, the TCRdb table keeps only in-frame clones and is missing some. The sample records hundreds of thousands of clones, roughly four fifths being singletons. Sequencing input: PBMCs or T cells enriched from blood (not recorded which). The source is a woman between 45 and 60 years old who had been exposed to COVID-19. CDR3s include the opening cysteine and the closing phenylalanine or tryptophan. D genes are given only for firm matches. Size is omitted from some rows. Given values are once, few, many or a class for expanded clones.

V: TRBV3-1/TRBV3-2; J: TRBJ2-5; length: 14; D: NA; size: once; CDR3: CASSPRQFRETQYF; DNA: TGTGCCAGCAGCCCTCGACAATTTCGGGAGACCCAGTACTTC
V: TRBV9; J: TRBJ2-2; length: 15; D: NA; size: many; CDR3: CASSVRGGDTGELFF; DNA: TGTGCCAGCAGCGTAAGGGGGGGCGACACCGGGGAGCTGTTTTTT
V: TRBV7-8; J: TRBJ1-6; length: 18; D: TRBD1; size: NA; CDR3: CASSSGQGFMRDNSPLHF; DNA: TGTGCCAGCAGCTCGGGACAGGGGTTCATGCGGGATAATTCACCCCTCCACTTT
V: TRBV28; J: TRBJ1-1; length: 14; D: NA; size: NA; CDR3: CASSQGGLGAEAFF; DNA: TGTGCCAGCAGTCAGGGAGGGTTAGGCGCTGAAGCTTTCTTT
V: TRBV5-6; J: TRBJ1-5; length: 15; D: TRBD1; size: NA; CDR3: CASSPRQGKAQPQHF; DNA: TGTGCCAGCAGCCCCCGACAGGGGAAGGCTCAGCCCCAGCATTTT
V: TRBV28; J: TRBJ1-1; length: 13; D: NA; size: NA; CDR3: CASRRAGNTEAFF; DNA: TGTGCCAGCAGGCGGGCGGGCAACACTGAAGCTTTCTTT
V: TRBV24-1; J: TRBJ1-5; length: 16; D: NA; size: NA; CDR3: CATSDVGEGENQPQHF; DNA: TGTGCCACCAGTGACGTCGGGGAGGGGGAAAATCAGCCCCAGCATTTT
V: TRBV9; J: TRBJ2-2; length: 15; D: NA; size: once; CDR3: CASSPRMTNTGELFF; DNA: TGTGCCAGCAGCCCGCGGATGACGAACACCGGGGAGCTGTTTTTT
V: TRBV7-2; J: TRBJ2-5; length: 16; D: TRBD1; size: NA; CDR3: CASSSGQGAYQETQYF; DNA: TGTGCCAGCAGCTCTGGACAGGGGGCGTACCAAGAGACCCAGTACTTC
V: TRBV7-9; J: TRBJ2-7; length: 13; D: TRBD1; size: NA; CDR3: CASSFQGAGEQYF; DNA: TGTGCCAGCAGCTTTCAGGGGGCGGGGGAGCAGTACTTC
V: TRBV6-1; J: TRBJ1-2; length: 14; D: NA; size: NA; CDR3: CASSEAPTTGGYTF; DNA: TGTGCCAGCAGTGAAGCGCCGACAACGGGGGGCTACACCTTC
V: TRBV5-4; J: TRBJ2-5; length: 14; D: TRBD2; size: NA; CDR3: CASSPRLAVETQYF; DNA: TGTGCCAGCAGCCCCCGGCTAGCGGTAGAGACCCAGTACTTC
V: TRBV5-1; J: TRBJ2-7; length: 16; D: NA; size: NA; CDR3: CASSLGWQGGSYEQYF; DNA: TGCGCCAGCAGCTTGGGGTGGCAGGGAGGCTCCTACGAGCAGTACTTC
V: TRBV4-1; J: TRBJ1-3; length: 14; D: NA; size: NA; CDR3: CASSGRSSGNTIYF; DNA: TGCGCCAGCAGTGGCAGAAGCTCTGGAAACACCATATATTTT
V: TRBV7-9; J: TRBJ1-1; length: 13; D: NA; size: NA; CDR3: CASSQDTNTEAFF; DNA: TGTGCCAGCAGCCAGGACACGAACACTGAAGCTTTCTTT
V: TRBV4-1; J: TRBJ1-2; length: 15; D: NA; size: NA; CDR3: CASSQFQASNYGYTF; DNA: TGCGCCAGCAGCCAGTTTCAGGCTTCTAACTATGGCTACACCTTC
V: TRBV5-6; J: TRBJ1-1; length: 15; D: NA; size: NA; CDR3: CASSSPGEWDTEAFF; DNA: TGTGCCAGCAGCTCCCCCGGAGAATGGGACACTGAAGCTTTCTTT
V: TRBV18; J: TRBJ2-5; length: 14; D: NA; size: NA; CDR3: CASSPDAGRETQYF; DNA: TGTGCCAGCTCACCAGACGCGGGCAGAGAGACCCAGTACTTC
V: TRBV15; J: TRBJ1-5; length: 16; D: NA; size: NA; CDR3: CATSSKGWGVDQPQHF; DNA: TGTGCCACCAGCTCTAAGGGATGGGGAGTGGATCAGCCCCAGCATTTT
V: TRBV20-1; J: TRBJ1-1; length: 11; D: NA; size: NA; CDR3: CSARDLLEAFF; DNA: TGCAGTGCTAGAGATTTACTTGAAGCTTTCTTT
V: TRBV30; J: TRBJ1-3; length: 14; D: NA; size: NA; CDR3: CAWSAGGRGNTIYF; DNA: TGTGCCTGGAGTGCGGGGGGCCGTGGAAACACCATATATTTT
V: TRBV6-5; J: TRBJ2-7; length: 14; D: NA; size: NA; CDR3: CASDTEGRFYEQYF; DNA: TGTGCCAGCGACACAGAGGGCAGATTTTACGAGCAGTACTTC
V: TRBV10-3; J: TRBJ1-1; length: 15; D: TRBD1; size: NA; CDR3: CAISENPGQGLEAFF; DNA: TGTGCCATCAGTGAGAACCCGGGACAGGGACTTGAAGCTTTCTTT
V: TRBV5-1; J: TRBJ2-1; length: 14; D: TRBD2; size: NA; CDR3: CASSQTSGRLEQFF; DNA: TGCGCCAGCAGCCAAACTAGCGGGAGACTCGAGCAGTTCTTC
V: TRBV4-3; J: TRBJ2-7; length: 16; D: TRBD2; size: NA; CDR3: CASSRTLSGGLNEQYF; DNA: TGCGCCAGCAGCCGAACCCTCAGCGGGGGGCTCAACGAGCAGTACTTC